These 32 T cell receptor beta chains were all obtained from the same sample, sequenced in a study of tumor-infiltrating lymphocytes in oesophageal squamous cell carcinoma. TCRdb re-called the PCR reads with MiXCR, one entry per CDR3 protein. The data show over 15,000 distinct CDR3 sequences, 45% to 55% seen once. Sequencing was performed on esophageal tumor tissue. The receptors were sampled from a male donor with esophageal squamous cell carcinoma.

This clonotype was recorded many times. CDR3 in amino acids: CASRPASVSSYNEQFF. The CDR3 DNA sequence: TGTGCCAGCAGACCCGCTAGCGTCAGCTCCTACAATGAGCAGTTCTTC. This chain connects TRBV12-3 or TRBV12-4 to TRBJ2-1; possibly TRBD2 for D (6 bases). The CDR3 runs to 16 residues. Trimming took 6 bases from V and 0 from J, leaving 15 bases between them.

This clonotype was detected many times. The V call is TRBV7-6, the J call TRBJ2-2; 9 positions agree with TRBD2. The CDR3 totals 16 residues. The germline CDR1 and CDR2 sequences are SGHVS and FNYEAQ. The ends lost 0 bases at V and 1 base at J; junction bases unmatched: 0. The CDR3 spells CASSLATSGNTGELFF. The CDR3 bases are TGTGCCAGCAGCTTAGCGACTAGCGGGAACACCGGGGAGCTGTTTTTT.

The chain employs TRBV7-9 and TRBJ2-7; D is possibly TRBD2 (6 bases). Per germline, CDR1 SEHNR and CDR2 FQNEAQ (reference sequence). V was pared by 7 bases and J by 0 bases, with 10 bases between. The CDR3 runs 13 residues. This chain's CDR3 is CASIGGTSYEQYF. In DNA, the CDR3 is TGTGCCAGCATCGGCGGGACCTCCTACGAGCAGTACTTC.

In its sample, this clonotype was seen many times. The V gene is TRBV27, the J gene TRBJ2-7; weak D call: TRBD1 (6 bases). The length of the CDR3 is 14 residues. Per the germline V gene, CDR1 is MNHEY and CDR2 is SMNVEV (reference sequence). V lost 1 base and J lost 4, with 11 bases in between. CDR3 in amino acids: CASSLFPQGYEQYF. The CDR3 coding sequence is TGTGCCAGCAGTTTATTTCCCCAGGGGTACGAGCAGTACTTC.

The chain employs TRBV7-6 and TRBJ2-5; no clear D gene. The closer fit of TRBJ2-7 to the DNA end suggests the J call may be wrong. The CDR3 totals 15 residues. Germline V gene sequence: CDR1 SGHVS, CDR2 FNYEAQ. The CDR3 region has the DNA TGTGCCAGCAGCTTTTTAAGGTATAGCTCCTACGAGCAGTACTTC. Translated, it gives CASSFLRYSSYEQYF.

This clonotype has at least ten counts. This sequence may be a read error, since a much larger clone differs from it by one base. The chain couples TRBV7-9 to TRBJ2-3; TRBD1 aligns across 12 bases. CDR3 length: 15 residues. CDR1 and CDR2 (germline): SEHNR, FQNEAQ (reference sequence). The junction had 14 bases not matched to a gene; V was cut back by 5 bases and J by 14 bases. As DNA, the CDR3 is TGTGCCAGCAGCAAGGGGACAGGGGGCACCGGGGAGCTGTATTTT. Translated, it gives CASSKGTGGTGELYF.

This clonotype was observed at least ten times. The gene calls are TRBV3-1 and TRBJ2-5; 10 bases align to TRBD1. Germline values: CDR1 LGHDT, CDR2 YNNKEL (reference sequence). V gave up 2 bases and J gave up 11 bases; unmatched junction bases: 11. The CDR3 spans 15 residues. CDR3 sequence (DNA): TGTGCCAGCAGCCAATACGGGACAGGGGTAGGAGAGCAGTACTTC. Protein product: CASSQYGTGVGEQYF.

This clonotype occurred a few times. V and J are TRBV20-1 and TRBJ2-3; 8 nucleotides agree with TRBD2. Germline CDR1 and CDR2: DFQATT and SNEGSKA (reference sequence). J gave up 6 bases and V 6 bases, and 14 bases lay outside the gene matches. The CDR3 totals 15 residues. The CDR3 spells CSAENQRELLDTQYF. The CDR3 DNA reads TGCAGTGCCGAGAATCAGCGGGAGTTGTTGGATACGCAGTATTTT.

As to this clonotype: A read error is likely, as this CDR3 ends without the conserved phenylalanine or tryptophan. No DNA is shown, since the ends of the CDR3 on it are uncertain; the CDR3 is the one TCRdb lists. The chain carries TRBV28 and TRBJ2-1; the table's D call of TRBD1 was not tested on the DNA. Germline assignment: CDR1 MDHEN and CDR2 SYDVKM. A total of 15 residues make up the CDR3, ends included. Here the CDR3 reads CASSLNGGVGYTFGS.

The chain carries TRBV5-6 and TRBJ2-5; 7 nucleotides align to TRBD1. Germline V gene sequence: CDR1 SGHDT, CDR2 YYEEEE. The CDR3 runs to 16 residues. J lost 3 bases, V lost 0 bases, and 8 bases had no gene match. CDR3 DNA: TGTGCCAGCAGCTTGGGGGCCGGGACAGCAGAAGAGACCCAGTACTTC. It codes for CASSLGAGTAEETQYF.

This CDR3 is CASSIGLHNNEQYF. Written as DNA, the CDR3 is TGTGCCAGCAGCATTGGACTACATAACAATGAGCAGTACTTC. The rearrangement links TRBV7-2 to TRBJ2-3, with D maybe TRBD2 (6 bases). The J call may be faulty, since TRBJ2-7 better matches the DNA end. This CDR3 comprises 14 residues. Germline V CDR1 and CDR2: SGHTA, FQGNSA.

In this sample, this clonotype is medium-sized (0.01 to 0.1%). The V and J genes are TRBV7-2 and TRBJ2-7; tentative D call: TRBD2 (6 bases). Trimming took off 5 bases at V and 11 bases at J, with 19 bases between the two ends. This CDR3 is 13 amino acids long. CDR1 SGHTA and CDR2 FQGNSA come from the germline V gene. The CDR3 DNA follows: TGTGCCAGCAGCCCCTTTTCGGAGGGTGTGAAGTACTTC. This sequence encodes CASSPFSEGVKYF.

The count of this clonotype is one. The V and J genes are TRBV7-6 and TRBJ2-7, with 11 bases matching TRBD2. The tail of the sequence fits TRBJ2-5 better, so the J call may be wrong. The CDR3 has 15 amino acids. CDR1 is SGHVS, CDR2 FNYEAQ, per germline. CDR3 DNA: TGTGCCAGCAGCTCACTAGCGGGGGACCAAGAGACCCAGTACTTC. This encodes CASSSLAGDQETQYF.

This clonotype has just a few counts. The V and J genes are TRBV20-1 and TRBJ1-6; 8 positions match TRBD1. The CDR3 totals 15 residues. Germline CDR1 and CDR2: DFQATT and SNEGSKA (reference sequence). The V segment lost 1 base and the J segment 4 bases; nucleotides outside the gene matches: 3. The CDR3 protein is CSARARTGYNSPLHF. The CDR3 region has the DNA TGCAGTGCTAGAGCGAGGACAGGGTATAATTCACCCCTCCACTTT.

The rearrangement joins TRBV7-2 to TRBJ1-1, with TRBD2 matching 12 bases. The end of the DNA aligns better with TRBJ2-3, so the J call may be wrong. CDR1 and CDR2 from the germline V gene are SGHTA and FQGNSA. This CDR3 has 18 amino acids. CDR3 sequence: CASSPNPGTSGPIGTQYF. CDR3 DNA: TGTGCCAGCAGCCCCAATCCGGGGACTAGCGGGCCCATCGGTACGCAGTATTTT.

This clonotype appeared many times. The CDR3 loop is CATRKGTENNEQYF. The CDR3 DNA sequence: TGTGCCACCCGAAAGGGGACGGAAAACAATGAGCAGTACTTC. The chain has TRBV28 and TRBJ2-5, with D perhaps being TRBD1 or TRBD2 (5 bases each). CDR3 length: 14 residues. Germline CDR1 is MDHEN and CDR2 is SYDVKM. Trimming cost V 10 bases and J 11 bases, with 26 bases left between them.

CDR3 nucleotides: TGTGCCAGCAGTGTTACAACCATGAGAGGGGAAGCTTTCTTT. It encodes CASSVTTMRGEAFF. The J gene is TRBJ1-1, the V gene TRBV12-3 or TRBV12-4; D is uncertain. Trimming shortened V by 5 bases and J by 8 bases, and 18 bases separated the two germline ends. The CDR3 length is 14 residues.

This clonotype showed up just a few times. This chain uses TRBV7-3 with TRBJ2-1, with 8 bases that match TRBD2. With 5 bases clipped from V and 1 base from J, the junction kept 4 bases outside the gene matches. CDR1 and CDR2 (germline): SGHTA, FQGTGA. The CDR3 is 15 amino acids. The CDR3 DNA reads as TGTGCCAGCAGCCCCTTAGCGGGGTCCTACAATGAGCAGTTCTTC. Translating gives CASSPLAGSYNEQFF.

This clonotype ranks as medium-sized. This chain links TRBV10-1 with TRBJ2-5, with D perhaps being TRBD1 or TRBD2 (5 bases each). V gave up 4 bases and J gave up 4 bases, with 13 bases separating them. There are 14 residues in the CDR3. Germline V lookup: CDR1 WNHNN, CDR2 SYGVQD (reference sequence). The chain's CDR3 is CASSVRDGTETQYF. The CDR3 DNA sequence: TGCGCCAGCAGTGTTAGGGACGGAACAGAGACCCAGTACTTC.

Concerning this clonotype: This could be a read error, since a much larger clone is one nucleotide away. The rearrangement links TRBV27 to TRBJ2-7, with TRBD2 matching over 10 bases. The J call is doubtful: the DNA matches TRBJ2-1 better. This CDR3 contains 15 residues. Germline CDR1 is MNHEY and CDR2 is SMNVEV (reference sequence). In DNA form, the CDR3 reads TGTGCCAGCAGTTGGAGTAGCGGGAGGACCTACGAGCAGTTCTTC. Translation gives CASSWSSGRTYEQFF.

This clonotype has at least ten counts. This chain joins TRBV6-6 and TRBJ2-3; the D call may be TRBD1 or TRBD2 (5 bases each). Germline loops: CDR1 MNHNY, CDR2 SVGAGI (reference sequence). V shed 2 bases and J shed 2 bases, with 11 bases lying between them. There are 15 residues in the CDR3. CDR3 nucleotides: TGTGCCAGCAGTTACGGGACCCACGTCACAGATACGCAGTATTTT. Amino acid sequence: CASSYGTHVTDTQYF.

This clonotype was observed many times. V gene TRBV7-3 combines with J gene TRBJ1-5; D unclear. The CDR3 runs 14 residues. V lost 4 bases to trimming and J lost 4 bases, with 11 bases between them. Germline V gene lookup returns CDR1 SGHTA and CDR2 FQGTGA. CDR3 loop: CASSSGILNQPQHF. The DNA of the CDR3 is TGTGCCAGCAGCTCGGGGATCCTTAATCAGCCCCAGCATTTT.

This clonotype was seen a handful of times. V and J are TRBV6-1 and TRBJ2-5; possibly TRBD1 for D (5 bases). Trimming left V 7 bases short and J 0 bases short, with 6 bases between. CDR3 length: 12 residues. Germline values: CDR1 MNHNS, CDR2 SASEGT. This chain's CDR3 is CASTGNQETQYF. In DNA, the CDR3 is TGTGCCAGCACAGGGAACCAAGAGACCCAGTACTTC.

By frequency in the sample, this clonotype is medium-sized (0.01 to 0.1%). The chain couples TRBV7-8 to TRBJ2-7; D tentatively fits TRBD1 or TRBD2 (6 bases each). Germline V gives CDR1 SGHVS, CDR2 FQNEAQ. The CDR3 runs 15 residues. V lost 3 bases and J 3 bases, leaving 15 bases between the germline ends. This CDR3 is CASSFAGGRLYEQYF. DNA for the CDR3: TGTGCCAGCAGCTTTGCCGGGGGCAGACTCTACGAGCAGTACTTC.

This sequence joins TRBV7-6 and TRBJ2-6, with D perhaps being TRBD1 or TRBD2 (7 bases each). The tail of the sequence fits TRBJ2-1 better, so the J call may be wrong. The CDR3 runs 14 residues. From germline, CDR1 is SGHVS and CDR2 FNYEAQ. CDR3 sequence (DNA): TGTGCCAGCAGCCCAGGGGGGGGGCTAGGTGAGCAGTTCTTC. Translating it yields CASSPGGGLGEQFF.

CDR3 coding DNA: TGTGCCAGCAGCCATCTAGCGGGGTACTCCAATGAGCAGTTCTTC. Its protein product is CASSHLAGYSNEQFF. The chain employs TRBV7-2 and TRBJ2-1; 9 nucleotides agree with TRBD2. V was pared by 5 bases and J by 6 bases, with 8 bases of the junction left unmatched. The CDR3 sequence is 15 residues long. The V gene's germline CDR1 is SGHTA and CDR2 FQGNSA.

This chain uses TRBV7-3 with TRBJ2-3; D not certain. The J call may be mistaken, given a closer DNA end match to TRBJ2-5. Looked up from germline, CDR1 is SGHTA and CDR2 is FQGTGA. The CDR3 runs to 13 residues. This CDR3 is CASSSISGETQYF. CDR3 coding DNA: TGTGCCAGCAGCTCAATCTCAGGAGAGACCCAGTACTTC.

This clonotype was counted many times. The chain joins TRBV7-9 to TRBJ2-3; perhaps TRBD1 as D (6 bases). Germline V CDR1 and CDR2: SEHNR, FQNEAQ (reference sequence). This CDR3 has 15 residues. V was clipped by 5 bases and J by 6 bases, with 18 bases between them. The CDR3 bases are TGTGCCAGCAGCGATACAGGGTCCCCCGGGGATACGCAGTATTTT. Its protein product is CASSDTGSPGDTQYF.

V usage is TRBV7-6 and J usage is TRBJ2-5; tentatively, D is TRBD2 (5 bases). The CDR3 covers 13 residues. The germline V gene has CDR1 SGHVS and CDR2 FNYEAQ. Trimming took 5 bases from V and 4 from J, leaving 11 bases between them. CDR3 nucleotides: TGTGCCAGCAGCCCCGGGATAGGAGAGACCCAGTACTTC. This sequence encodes CASSPGIGETQYF.

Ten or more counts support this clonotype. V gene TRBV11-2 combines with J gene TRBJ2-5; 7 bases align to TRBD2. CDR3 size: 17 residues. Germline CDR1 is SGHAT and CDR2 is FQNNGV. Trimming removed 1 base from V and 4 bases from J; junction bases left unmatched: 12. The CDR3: CASSLGNSGLGSETQYF. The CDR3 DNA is TGTGCCAGCAGCTTAGGAAATAGCGGGCTTGGTTCAGAGACCCAGTACTTC.

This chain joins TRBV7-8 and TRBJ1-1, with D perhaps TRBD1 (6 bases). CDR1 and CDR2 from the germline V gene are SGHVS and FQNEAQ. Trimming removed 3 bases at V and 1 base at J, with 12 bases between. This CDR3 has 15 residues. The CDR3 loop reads CASSFSGQPNTEAFF. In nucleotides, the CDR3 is TGTGCCAGCAGCTTTTCTGGACAGCCGAACACTGAAGCTTTCTTT.

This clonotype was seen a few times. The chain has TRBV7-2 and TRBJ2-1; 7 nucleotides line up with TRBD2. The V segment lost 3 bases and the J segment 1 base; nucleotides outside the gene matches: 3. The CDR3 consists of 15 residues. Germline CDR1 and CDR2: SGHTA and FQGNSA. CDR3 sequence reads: CASSFSSGSYNEQFF. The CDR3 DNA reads TGTGCCAGCAGCTTTAGTAGCGGGTCCTACAATGAGCAGTTCTTC.